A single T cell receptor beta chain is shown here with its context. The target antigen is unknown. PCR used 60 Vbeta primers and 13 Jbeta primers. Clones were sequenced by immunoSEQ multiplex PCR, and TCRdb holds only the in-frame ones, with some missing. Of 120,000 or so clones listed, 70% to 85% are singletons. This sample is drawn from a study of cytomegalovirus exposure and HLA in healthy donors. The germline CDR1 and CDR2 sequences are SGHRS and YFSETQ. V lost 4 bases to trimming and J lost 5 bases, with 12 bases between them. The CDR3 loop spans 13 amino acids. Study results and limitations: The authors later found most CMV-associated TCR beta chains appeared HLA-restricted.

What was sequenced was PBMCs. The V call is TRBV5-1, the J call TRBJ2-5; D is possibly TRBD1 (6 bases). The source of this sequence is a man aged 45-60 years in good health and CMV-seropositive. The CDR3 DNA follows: TGCGCCAGCAGCCCTTTGAGGGGGGAGACCCAGTACTTC. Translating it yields CASSPLRGETQYF.